This T cell receptor beta chain is drawn from a study of post-analysis software for immune sequencing data. Study at large: Relapsing-remitting, secondary progressive and progressive-relapsing forms of multiple sclerosis all featured among disease courses.

Unique molecular identifiers were present in the TCR beta cDNA libraries. Approximately 500,000 cDNA molecules were obtained from 1 to 10 million T cells. TCRdb reanalysed the PCR reads using MiXCR and keeps one entry per CDR3 protein. Of about 560,000 distinct CDR3 sequences listed, 44% are singletons. Of note for this clonotype: Its antigen is still unknown.

Whole-study results and caveats: Same-batch preparations were strongly co-clustered by F measure. Multiple sclerosis patients showed significantly lower normalized Chao1 diversity than controls did.

What was sequenced was blood. The clonotype was recovered from a girl aged 10-17 years with multiple sclerosis.

CDR3 sequence (DNA): TGCAGTGTTTTTACAGGGGGATCAATCAATGAGCAGTTCTTC. Translating gives CSVFTGGSINEQFF. The V and J genes are TRBV20-1 and TRBJ2-1; 8 bases map to TRBD1. The CDR3 runs to 14 residues. CDR1 is DFQATT and CDR2 is SNEGSKA in the germline V gene (reference sequence). Trimming at V came to 7 bases and at J to 6 bases, leaving 11 bases not matched to a gene.